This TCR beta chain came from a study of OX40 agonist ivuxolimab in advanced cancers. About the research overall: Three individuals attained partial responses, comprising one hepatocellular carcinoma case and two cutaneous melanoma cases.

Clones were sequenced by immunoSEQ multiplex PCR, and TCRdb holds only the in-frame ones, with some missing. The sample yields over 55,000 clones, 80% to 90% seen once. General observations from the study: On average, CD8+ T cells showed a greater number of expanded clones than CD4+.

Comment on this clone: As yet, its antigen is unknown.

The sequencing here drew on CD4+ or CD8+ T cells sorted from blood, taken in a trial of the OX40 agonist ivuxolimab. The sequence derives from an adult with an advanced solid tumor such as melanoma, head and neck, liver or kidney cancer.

The CDR3 coding sequence is TGTGCCAGTAGTACTCGGGACTTTTTCTATGGCTACACCTTC. Translated, it gives CASSTRDFFYGYTF. The gene calls are TRBV19 and TRBJ1-2; D is perhaps TRBD1 (5 bases). V gave up 4 bases and J gave up 4 bases, with 13 bases separating them. CDR1 and CDR2 (germline): LNHDA, SQIVND (reference sequence). This CDR3 contains 14 residues.